This T cell receptor (beta chain) came from a study of T cell responses to AZD1222 COVID-19 vaccine. Points from the study as a whole: Nearly half of spike-specific TCRs reportedly target variant regions that are unmutated in the B.1.351 and B.1.1.7 variants. Among those given AZD1222, only five or six were seropositive at baseline. The donor cohort was predominantly white British with a female majority, and clonal diversity may have been underestimated.

With regard to this clone: Its antigen is still unknown.

V was trimmed by 5 bases and J by 1 base, leaving 12 bases between them. Germline assignment: CDR1 SGHVS and CDR2 FQNEAQ. This CDR3 has 15 residues. Profiling relied on immunoSEQ multiplex PCR, and the TCRdb table lists in-frame clones only, not all of them. This sample yields tens of thousands of clones, of which around 89% are seen a single time; 4% to 5% belongs to the top ten. The receptor was isolated from an adult who received the MenACWY meningococcal vaccine as a control. The sequenced sample was peripheral blood, obtained 28 days after the second dose of the MenACWY control vaccine. The chain is built from TRBV7-8 and TRBJ1-5; D not certain. The CDR3 spells CASSRVPRSNQPQHF. Here the CDR3 DNA reads TGTGCCAGCAGCCGCGTACCGCGGAGCAATCAGCCCCAGCATTTT.